These 5 T cell receptor beta chains share one sample of origin, sequenced in a study of PD-1 blockade in mismatch repair-deficient tumors. The method was immunoSEQ multiplex PCR; TCRdb's version includes in-frame clones alone and lacks a portion of them. This table has around 49,000 clones, around 77% appearing once. Sequenced here: PBMCs, sampled before pembrolizumab treatment. These receptors originate from an adult with mismatch repair-deficient cancer.

J is TRBJ2-7 and V is TRBV5-6; D possibly matches TRBD1 or TRBD2 (5 bases each). The CDR3 has 15 amino acids. Germline loops: CDR1 SGHDT, CDR2 YYEEEE. V shed 0 bases and J shed 5 bases, with 15 bases lying between them. CDR3 nucleotide sequence: TGTGCCAGCAGCTTGGCCGGGACCGCAAATGACGAGCAGTACTTC. It yields the protein CASSLAGTANDEQYF.

This clone appeared a few times. The chain uses TRBV28 and TRBJ1-1; D unclear. The ends were cut back, 2 bases at V and 10 bases at J, with 11 bases in the middle. This CDR3 is 12 amino acids long. CDR1 and CDR2 (germline): MDHEN, SYDVKM. The chain's CDR3 is CASSLGGLLAFF. CDR3 nucleotides: TGTGCCAGCAGTTTAGGAGGTCTTTTAGCTTTCTTT.

This chain links TRBV18 with TRBJ1-2; 7 bases are shared with TRBD1. CDR1 is KGHSH, CDR2 LQKENI, per germline. CDR3 length: 13 residues. Unmatched junction bases numbered 6, after V lost 3 bases and J lost 8 bases. CDR3: CASSPRQGDGYTF. Written as DNA, the CDR3 is TGTGCCAGCTCACCGAGACAGGGAGACGGCTACACCTTC.

DNA of the CDR3: TGCAGCGTTGTCGAAAGAGCCCCCCCATCCTACAATGAGCAGTTCTTC. Translated: CSVVERAPPSYNEQFF. V usage is TRBV29-1 and J usage is TRBJ2-1, with D unresolved. Trimming took 4 bases from V and 1 from J, leaving 17 bases between them. Germline V gene data show CDR1 as SQVTM and CDR2 as ANQGSEA. This CDR3 has 16 amino acids.

The chain is built from TRBV4-1 and TRBJ2-5; TRBD2 is a possible D gene (6 bases). The CDR3 spans 14 residues. The V end was cut by 3 bases, the J end by 3 bases, with 11 bases between. CDR1 is MGHRA and CDR2 is YSYEKL in the germline V gene. The CDR3 region is CASSQNLAKETQYF. Here the CDR3 DNA reads TGCGCCAGCAGCCAGAATCTAGCGAAAGAGACCCAGTACTTC.